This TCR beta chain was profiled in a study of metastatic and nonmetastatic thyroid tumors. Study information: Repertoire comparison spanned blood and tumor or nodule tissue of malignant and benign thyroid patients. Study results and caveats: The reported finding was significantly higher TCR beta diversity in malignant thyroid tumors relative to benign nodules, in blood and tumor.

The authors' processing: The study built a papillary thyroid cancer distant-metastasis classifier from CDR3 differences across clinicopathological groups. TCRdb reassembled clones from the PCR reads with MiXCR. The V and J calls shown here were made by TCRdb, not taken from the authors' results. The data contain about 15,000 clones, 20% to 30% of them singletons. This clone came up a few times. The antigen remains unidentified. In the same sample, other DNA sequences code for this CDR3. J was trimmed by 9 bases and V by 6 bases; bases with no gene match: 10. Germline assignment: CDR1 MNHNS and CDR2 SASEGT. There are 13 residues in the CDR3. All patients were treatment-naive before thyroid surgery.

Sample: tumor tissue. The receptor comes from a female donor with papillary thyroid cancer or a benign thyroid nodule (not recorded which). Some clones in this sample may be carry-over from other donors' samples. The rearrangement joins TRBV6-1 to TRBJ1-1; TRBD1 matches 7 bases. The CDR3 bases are TGTGCCAGCAGAGTGGGACAGAGGGGCAAAGCTTTCTTT. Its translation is CASRVGQRGKAFF.